These 11 T cell receptor beta chains were sequenced from one sample in a study of Ad26.COV2.S vaccination and SARS-CoV-2 variants. Profiled with immunoSEQ multiplex PCR; TCRdb holds only in-frame clones, not every one. The table lists roughly 350,000 clones, around 88% of them singletons, with around a tenth in the top ten. Treatment meaning: 15 to 20 received Ad26.COV2.S at low or high dose, single or two shots; several received placebo; per-sample allocation not given. Each sample was drawn 63 days after the first injection (of vaccine or placebo). The specimen was peripheral blood, collected in a trial of Ad26.COV2.S vaccine versus placebo. The receptor source for this set is a person aged 18 to 59 who received the Ad26.COV2.S COVID-19 vaccine or a placebo.

This chain joins TRBV7-2 and TRBJ2-5; TRBD1 might be the D (5 bases). V was pared by 7 bases and J by 9 bases, with 24 bases between. The CDR3 is 15 amino acids. Germline CDR1 and CDR2: SGHTA and FQGNSA. In DNA, the CDR3 is TGTGCCAGCATCCTCTCCTCGACAGTTTTAATGGCCCAGTACTTC. It translates to CASILSSTVLMAQYF.

The CDR3 nucleotides read TGTGCCTGGAGTCCAGTTTTGGTAAGGGTGAGGATAGAGGATGGCTACACCTTC. Residues: CAWSPVLVRVRIEDGYTF. This chain uses TRBV30 with TRBJ1-2, with D unresolved. The CDR3 runs 18 residues. Trimming removed 2 bases at V and 6 bases at J, with 28 bases between. From germline, CDR1 is GTSNPN and CDR2 SVGIG (reference sequence).

The chain has TRBV7-8 and TRBJ1-6, with 8 bases fitting TRBD1. This CDR3 region has 13 residues. Germline V gene lookup returns CDR1 SGHVS and CDR2 FQNEAQ. After removal of 1 base from V and 19 bases from J, the junction contained 9 bases not matched to a gene. The CDR3 bases are TGTGCCAGCAGCTTAGGCCGGACAGGGCTCGGTCACTTT. As protein: CASSLGRTGLGHF.

The chain links TRBV28 to TRBJ2-7; 7 nucleotides match TRBD2. Germline values: CDR1 MDHEN, CDR2 SYDVKM. Trimming removed 6 bases from V and 2 bases from J; junction bases left unmatched: 10. The CDR3 spans 15 residues. The CDR3 is CASSLPSGPPYEQYF. The CDR3 DNA reads TGTGCCAGCAGCCTCCCTAGCGGCCCTCCCTACGAGCAGTACTTC.

This chain links TRBV4-3 with TRBJ1-1; D remains unclear. Deletions cut 0 bases from V and 0 bases from J, with 8 bases between. There are 15 residues in the CDR3. Germline CDR1 reads LGHNA; CDR2 reads YSLEER. The CDR3 spells CASSQETAVNTEAFF. CDR3 DNA: TGCGCCAGCAGCCAAGAAACAGCGGTGAACACTGAAGCTTTCTTT.

This chain joins TRBV5-1 and TRBJ1-2, with D hard to call. Germline assignment: CDR1 SGHRS and CDR2 YFSETQ. V shed 4 bases and J shed 4 bases, with 11 bases lying between them. The CDR3 sequence is 13 residues long. CDR3 in DNA: TGCGCCAGCAGCCCCGAAGGCGCCTATGGCTACACCTTC. Its protein product is CASSPEGAYGYTF.

This chain joins TRBV11-1 and TRBJ2-3, with D unclear. The CDR3 is 12 amino acids. The germline gives CDR1 SGHAT, CDR2 FQDESV (reference sequence). Trimming left V 6 bases short and J 3 bases short, with 7 bases between. The CDR3 nucleotides are TGTGCCAGCAGGCCTTATACAGATACGCAGTATTTT. It specifies CASRPYTDTQYF.

This chain connects TRBV10-3 to TRBJ2-5; the D is unclear. The CDR3 has 14 amino acids. Germline V gene sequence: CDR1 ENHRY, CDR2 SYGVKD. The germline V and J ends were trimmed by 0 bases and 5 bases, with 10 bases remaining between them. The DNA for the CDR3 is TGTGCCATCAGTGAGTCTAAGGGTCTCGAGACCCAGTACTTC. Protein sequence: CAISESKGLETQYF.

The chain couples TRBV19 to TRBJ1-1; maybe TRBD1 (5 bases). The V gene's germline CDR1 is LNHDA and CDR2 SQIVND (reference sequence). The CDR3 consists of 14 residues. Trimming took 5 bases from V and 4 from J, leaving 14 bases between them. The CDR3 protein is CASSDSGWGTEAFF. CDR3 DNA: TGTGCCAGTAGTGACAGCGGGTGGGGCACTGAAGCTTTCTTT.

V and J are TRBV27 and TRBJ1-1; D gene ambiguous. Trimming removed 3 bases at V and 3 bases at J, with 8 bases between. Germline assignment: CDR1 MNHEY and CDR2 SMNVEV (reference sequence). The CDR3 runs to 13 residues. CDR3 amino acids: CASSFRVDTEAFF. Here the CDR3 DNA reads TGTGCCAGCAGTTTCCGGGTGGACACTGAAGCTTTCTTT.

V is TRBV30 and J is TRBJ2-1; no reliable D call. The CDR3 loop spans 11 amino acids. Germline V CDR1 and CDR2: GTSNPN, SVGIG (reference sequence). V was shortened by 4 bases and J by 8 bases, with 9 bases between the two germline ends. The CDR3: CAWTPGDEQFF. The DNA for the CDR3 is TGTGCCTGGACGCCTGGGGATGAGCAGTTCTTC.